This note documents a single T cell receptor (beta chain) sequence. This sample is part of a study of T cell responses to AZD1222 COVID-19 vaccine. Produced via immunoSEQ multiplex PCR; TCRdb's table is partial and in-frame only. This table holds roughly 100,000 clones, roughly 92% found once. Germline V lookup: CDR1 LNHDA, CDR2 SQIVND (reference sequence). V lost 6 bases and J 4 bases, leaving 12 bases between the germline ends. This CDR3 spans 14 amino acids. This sequence joins TRBV19 and TRBJ1-4; D gene uncertain. The sequence was obtained from an adult in good health. Source: peripheral blood, taken on day 0 of AZD1222 vaccination. DNA for the CDR3: TGTGCCAGTAGCAGGAGGCCTAATAATGAAAAACTGTTTTTT. Protein: CASSRRPNNEKLFF.